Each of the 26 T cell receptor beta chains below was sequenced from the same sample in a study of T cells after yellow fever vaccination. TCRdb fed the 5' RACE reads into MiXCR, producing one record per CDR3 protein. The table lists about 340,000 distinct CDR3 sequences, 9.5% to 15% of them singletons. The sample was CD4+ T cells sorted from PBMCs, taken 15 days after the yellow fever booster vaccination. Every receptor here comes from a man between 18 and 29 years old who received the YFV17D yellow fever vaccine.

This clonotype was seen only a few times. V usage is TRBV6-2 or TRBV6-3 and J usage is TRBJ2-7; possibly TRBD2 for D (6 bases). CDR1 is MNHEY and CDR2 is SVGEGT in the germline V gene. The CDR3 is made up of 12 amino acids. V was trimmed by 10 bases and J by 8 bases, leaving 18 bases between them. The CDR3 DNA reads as TGTGCCACCAACGTGGGAGGTAGGCAGCAGTACTTC. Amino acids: CATNVGGRQQYF.

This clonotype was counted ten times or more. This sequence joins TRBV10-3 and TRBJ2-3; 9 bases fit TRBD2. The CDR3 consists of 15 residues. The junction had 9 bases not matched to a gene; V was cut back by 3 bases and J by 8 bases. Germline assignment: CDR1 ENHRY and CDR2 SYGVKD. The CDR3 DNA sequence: TGTGCCATCAGTGAAAGCCTTCTAGCGGGAATTACGCAGTATTTT. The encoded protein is CAISESLLAGITQYF.

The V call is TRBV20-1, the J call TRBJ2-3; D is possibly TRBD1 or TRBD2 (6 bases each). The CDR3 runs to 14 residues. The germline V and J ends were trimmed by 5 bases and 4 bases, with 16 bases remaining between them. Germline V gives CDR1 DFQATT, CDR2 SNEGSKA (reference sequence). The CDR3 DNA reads TGCAGTGCTGGGGGCCGGAGGGAGTCAGATACGCAGTATTTT. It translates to CSAGGRRESDTQYF.

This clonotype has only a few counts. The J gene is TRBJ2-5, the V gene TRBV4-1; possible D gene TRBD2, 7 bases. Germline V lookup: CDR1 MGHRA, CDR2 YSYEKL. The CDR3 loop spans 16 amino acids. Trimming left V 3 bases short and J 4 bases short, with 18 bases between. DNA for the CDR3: TGCGCCAGCAGCCACGTACAGGGCTCGGGAGGAGAGACCCAGTACTTC. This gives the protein CASSHVQGSGGETQYF.

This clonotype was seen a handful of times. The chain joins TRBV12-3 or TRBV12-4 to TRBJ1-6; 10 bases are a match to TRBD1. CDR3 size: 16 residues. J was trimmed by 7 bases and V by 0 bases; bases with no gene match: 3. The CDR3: CASSLATGGGNSPLHF. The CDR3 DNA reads TGTGCCAGCAGTTTAGCGACAGGGGGCGGGAATTCACCCCTCCACTTT.

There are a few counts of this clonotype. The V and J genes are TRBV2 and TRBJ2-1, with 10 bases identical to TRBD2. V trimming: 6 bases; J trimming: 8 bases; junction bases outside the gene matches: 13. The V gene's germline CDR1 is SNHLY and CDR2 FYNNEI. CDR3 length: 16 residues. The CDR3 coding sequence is TGTGCCAGCAGAGTTACTAGCGGGGTCGGAATCTATGAGCAGTTCTTC. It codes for CASRVTSGVGIYEQFF. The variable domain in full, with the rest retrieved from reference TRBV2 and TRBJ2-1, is EPEVTQTPSHQVTQMGQEVILRCVPISNHLYFYWYRQILGQKVEFLVSFYNNEISEKSEIFDDQFSVERPDGSNFTLKIRSTKLEDSAMYFCASRVTSGVGIYEQFFGPGTRLTVL.

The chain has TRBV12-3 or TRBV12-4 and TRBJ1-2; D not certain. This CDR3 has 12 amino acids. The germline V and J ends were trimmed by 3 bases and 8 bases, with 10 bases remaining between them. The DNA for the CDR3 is TGTGCCAGCAGTTTTCAAGGTCAAGGCTACACCTTC. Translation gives CASSFQGQGYTF.

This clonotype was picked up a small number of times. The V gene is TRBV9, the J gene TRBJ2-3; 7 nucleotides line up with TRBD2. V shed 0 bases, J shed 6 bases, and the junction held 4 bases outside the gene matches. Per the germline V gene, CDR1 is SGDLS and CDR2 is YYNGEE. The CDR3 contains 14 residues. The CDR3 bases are TGTGCCAGCAGCGTAGCTTGGCGGGGGGATACGCAGTATTTT. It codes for CASSVAWRGDTQYF.

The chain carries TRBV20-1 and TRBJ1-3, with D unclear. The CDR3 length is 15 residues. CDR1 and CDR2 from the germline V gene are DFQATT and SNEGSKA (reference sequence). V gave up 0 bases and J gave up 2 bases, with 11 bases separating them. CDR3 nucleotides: TGCAGTGCTAGAGATCACCCGTCGCCTGGAAACACCATATATTTT. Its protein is CSARDHPSPGNTIYF.

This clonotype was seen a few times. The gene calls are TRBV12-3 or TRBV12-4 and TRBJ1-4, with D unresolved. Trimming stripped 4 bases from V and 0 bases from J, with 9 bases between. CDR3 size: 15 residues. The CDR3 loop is CASSSSPSTNEKLFF. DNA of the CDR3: TGTGCCAGCAGTTCCTCCCCTTCAACTAATGAAAAACTGTTTTTT.

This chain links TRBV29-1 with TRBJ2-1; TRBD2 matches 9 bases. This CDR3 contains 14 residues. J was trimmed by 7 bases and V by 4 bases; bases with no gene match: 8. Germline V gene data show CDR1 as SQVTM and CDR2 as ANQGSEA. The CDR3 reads CSVVELAGRNEQFF. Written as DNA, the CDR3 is TGCAGCGTTGTGGAGCTAGCGGGGAGGAATGAGCAGTTCTTC.

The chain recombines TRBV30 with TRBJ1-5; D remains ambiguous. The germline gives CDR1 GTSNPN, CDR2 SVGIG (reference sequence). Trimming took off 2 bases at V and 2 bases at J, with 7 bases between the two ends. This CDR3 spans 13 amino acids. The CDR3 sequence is CAWSISRNQPQHF. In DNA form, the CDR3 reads TGTGCCTGGAGTATAAGTCGCAATCAGCCCCAGCATTTT.

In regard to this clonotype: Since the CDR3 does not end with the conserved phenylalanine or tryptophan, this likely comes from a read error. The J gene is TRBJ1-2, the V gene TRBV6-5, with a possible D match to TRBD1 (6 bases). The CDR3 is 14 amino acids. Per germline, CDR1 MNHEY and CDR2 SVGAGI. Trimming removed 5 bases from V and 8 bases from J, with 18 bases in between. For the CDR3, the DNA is TGTGCCAGCAGTCTAAGACAGGCCGGGGGAGGCTACACCTCC. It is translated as CASSLRQAGGGYTS.

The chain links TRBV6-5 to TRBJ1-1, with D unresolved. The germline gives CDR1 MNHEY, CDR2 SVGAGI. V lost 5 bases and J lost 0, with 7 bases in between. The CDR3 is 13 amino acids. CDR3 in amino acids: CASSPVMNTEAFF. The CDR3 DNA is TGTGCCAGCAGTCCAGTAATGAACACTGAAGCTTTCTTT.

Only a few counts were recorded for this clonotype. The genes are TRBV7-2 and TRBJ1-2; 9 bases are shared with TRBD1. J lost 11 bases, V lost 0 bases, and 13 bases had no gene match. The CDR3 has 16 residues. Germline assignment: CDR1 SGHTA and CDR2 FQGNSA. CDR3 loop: CASSLAPGTGQGWYTF. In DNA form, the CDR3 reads TGTGCCAGCAGCTTAGCTCCGGGGACAGGGCAGGGATGGTACACCTTC.

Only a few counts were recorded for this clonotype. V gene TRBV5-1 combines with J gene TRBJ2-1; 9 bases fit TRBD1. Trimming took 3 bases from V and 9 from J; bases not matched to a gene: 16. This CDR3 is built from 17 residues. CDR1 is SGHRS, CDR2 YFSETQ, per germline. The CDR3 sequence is CASSYNLLGQGKGEQFF. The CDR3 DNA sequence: TGCGCCAGCAGCTACAACCTACTGGGACAGGGCAAAGGTGAGCAGTTCTTC.

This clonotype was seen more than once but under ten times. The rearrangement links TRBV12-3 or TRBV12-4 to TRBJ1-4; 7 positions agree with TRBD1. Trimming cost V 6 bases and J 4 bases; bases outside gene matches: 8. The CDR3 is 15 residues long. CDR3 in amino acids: CASRPGTVYNEKLFF. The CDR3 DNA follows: TGTGCCAGCAGACCCGGGACAGTCTATAATGAAAAACTGTTTTTT.

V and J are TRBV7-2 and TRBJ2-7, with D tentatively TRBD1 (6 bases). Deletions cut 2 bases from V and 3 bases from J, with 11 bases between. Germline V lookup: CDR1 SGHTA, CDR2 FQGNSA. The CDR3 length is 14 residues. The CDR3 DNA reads TGTGCCAGCAGCTTAACGGACAGAGACTACGAGCAGTACGTC. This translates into CASSLTDRDYEQYV.

CDR3: CASSYAWTSSTDTQYF. The CDR3 nucleotides read TGTGCCAGCAGTTACGCCTGGACCTCTAGCACAGATACGCAGTATTTT. This chain uses TRBV6-5 with TRBJ2-3; no definite D call. The CDR3 runs 16 residues. V was cut by 2 bases and J by 0 bases, with 12 bases left in between. Germline values: CDR1 MNHEY, CDR2 SVGAGI.

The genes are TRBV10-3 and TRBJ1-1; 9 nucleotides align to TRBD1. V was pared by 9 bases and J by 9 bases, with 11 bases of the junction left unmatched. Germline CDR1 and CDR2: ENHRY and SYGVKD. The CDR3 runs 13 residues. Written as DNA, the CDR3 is TGTGCCATAAGACCGCGACAGGGGGTAAAAGCTTTCTTT. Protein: CAIRPRQGVKAFF.

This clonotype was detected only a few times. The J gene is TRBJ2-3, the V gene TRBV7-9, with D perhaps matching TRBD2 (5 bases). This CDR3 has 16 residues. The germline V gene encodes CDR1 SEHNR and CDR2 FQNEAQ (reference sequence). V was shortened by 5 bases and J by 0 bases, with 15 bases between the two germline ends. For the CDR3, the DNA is TGTGCCAGCAGCAAACGTAGGCTAGCTAGCACAGATACGCAGTATTTT. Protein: CASSKRRLASTDTQYF.

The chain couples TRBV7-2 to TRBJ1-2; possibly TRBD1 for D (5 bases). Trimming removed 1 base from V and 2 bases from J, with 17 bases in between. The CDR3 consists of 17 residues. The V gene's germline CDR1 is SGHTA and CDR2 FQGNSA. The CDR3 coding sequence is TGTGCCAGCAGCTTAGTAGGCGGGACTCCAATAAACTATGGCTACACCTTC. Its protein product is CASSLVGGTPINYGYTF. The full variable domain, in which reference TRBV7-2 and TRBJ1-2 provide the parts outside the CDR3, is GAGVSQSPSNKVTEKGKDVELRCDPISGHTALYWYRQSLGQGLEFLIYFQGNSAPDKSGLPSDRFSAERTGGSVSTLTIQRTQQEDSAVYLCASSLVGGTPINYGYTFGSGTRLTVV.

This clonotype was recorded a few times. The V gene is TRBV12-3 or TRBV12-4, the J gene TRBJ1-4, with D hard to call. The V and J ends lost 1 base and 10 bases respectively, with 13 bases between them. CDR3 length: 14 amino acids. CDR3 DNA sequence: TGTGCCAGCAGTTTAGTGCCAACACAGTCAAAACTGTTTTTT. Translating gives CASSLVPTQSKLFF.

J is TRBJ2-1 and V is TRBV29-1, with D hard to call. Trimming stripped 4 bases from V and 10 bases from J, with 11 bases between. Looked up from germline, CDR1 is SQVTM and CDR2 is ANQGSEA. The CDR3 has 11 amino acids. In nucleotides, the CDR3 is TGCAGCGTTGCAGGCACGGAGGAGCAGTTCTTC. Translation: CSVAGTEEQFF.

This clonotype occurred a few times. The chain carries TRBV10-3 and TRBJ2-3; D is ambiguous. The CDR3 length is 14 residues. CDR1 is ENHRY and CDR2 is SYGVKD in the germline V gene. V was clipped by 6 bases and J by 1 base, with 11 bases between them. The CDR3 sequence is CAISFSTGTDTQYF. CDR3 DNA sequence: TGTGCCATCAGCTTTTCGACTGGCACAGATACGCAGTATTTT.

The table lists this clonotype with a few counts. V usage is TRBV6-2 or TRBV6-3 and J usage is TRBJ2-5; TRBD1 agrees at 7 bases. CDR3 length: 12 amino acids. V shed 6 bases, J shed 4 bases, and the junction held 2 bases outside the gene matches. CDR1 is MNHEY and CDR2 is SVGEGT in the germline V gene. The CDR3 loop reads CASSGQVETQYF. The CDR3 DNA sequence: TGTGCCAGCAGCGGACAGGTAGAGACCCAGTACTTC.